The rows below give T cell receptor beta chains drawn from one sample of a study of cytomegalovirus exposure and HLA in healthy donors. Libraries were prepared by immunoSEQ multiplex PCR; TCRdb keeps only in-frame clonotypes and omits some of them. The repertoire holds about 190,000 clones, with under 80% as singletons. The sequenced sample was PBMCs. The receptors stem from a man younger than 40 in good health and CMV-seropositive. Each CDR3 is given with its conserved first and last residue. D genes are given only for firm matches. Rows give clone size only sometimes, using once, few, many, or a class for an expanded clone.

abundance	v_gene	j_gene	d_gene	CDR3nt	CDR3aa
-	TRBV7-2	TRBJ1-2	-	TGTGCCAGTGGACGGGGGACTTATGGCTACACCTTC	CASGRGTYGYTF
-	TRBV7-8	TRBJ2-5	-	TGTGCCAGCAGCCGCCAGGAGGCCACCCAAGAGACCCAGTACTTC	CASSRQEATQETQYF
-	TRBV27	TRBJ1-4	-	TGTGCCAGCAGATATCAAGGACAGCTCGAAAAACTGTTTTTT	CASRYQGQLEKLFF
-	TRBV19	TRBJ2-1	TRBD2	TGTGCCAGTAGTATGGGACGGAGTAGCGGGAGGGATTGGATGTACAATGAGCAGTTCTTC	CASSMGRSSGRDWMYNEQFF
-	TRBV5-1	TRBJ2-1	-	TGCGCCAGCAGCTGGGACAACAATGAGCAGTTCTTC	CASSWDNNEQFF
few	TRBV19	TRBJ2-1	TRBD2	TGTGCCAGTAGGACTAGCGGGAGGGATGAGCAGTTCTTC	CASRTSGRDEQFF
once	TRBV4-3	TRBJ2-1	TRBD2	TGCGCCAGCAGCAGAATAGCGGGAGGGGGAGGGAATGAGCAGTTCTTC	CASSRIAGGGGNEQFF
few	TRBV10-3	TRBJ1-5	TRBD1	TGTGCCATCAGGGGGGACAGGGGGGGAAGCAATCAGCCCCAGCATTTT	CAIRGDRGGSNQPQHF
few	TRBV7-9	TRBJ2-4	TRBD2	TGTGCCAGCAGCTCTTTAGCGGGAGGGCATAAAAACATTCAGTACTTC	CASSSLAGGHKNIQYF
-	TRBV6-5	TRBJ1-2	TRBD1	TGTGCCAGCAACCCGGGACAGGGGGCTTATGGCTACACCTTC	CASNPGQGAYGYTF
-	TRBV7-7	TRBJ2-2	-	TGTGCTAGCAGCCTCGGGACTTCTGGCACCCGGGAGCTGTTTTTT	CASSLGTSGTRELFF
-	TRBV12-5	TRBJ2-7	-	TGTGCTAGTGTCGCGGCAGGGTTCTACGAGCAGTACTTC	CASVAAGFYEQYF
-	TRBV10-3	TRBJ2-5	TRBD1	TGTGCCATCAGTGAACAGGGGTCGGGAGAGACCCAGTACTTC	CAISEQGSGETQYF
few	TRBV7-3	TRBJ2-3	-	TGTGCCAGCAGCCTACAGGGACCCCACCATACGCAGTATTTT	CASSLQGPHHTQYF
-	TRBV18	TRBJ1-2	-	TGTGCCAGCTCACCACCAGGACAGACGTTCAGTGGCTACACCTTC	CASSPPGQTFSGYTF
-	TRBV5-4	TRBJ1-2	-	TGTGCCAGCAGCGTCCAGGGGCTTAACTATGGCTACACCTTC	CASSVQGLNYGYTF
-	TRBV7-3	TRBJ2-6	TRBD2	TGTGCCAGCACACTTGGGGGGGCTGGGGCCAACGTCCTGACTTTC	CASTLGGAGANVLTF
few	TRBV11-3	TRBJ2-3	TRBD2	TGTGCCAGCAGCCCCGGGGTAGCGGGGAAGCTAGATACGCAGTATTTT	CASSPGVAGKLDTQYF
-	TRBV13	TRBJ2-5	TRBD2	TGTGCCAGCAGCTCCCCGGATTTAGCGGGGGAGACCCAGTACTTC	CASSSPDLAGETQYF
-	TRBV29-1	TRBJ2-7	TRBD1	TGCAGCGTTGAAAAGGGACAGGGGACCTACGAGCAGTACTTC	CSVEKGQGTYEQYF
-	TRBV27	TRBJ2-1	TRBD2	TGTGCCAGCTCCGAAAGGGCGGGAGGGCCTTGGGGGGTCTACAATGAGCAGTTCTTC	CASSERAGGPWGVYNEQFF
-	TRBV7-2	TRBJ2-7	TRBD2	TGTGCCAGCAGCTTCGGACTAGCGGACCTCATGGGGGAGCAGTACTTC	CASSFGLADLMGEQYF
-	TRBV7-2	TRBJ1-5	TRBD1	TGTGCCAGCAATCCAGGGGGGACGGGGCAGCCCCAGCATTTT	CASNPGGTGQPQHF
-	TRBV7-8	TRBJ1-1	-	TGTGCCAGCAGCTTAGGAGGGGGCACTGAAGCTTTCTTT	CASSLGGGTEAFF
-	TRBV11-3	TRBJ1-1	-	TGTGCCAGCAGCTTAGATGGTTCCGGGGGAACTGAAGCTTTCTTT	CASSLDGSGGTEAFF
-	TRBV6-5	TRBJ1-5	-	TGTGCCAGCAGGGACTATAGCAATCAGCCCCAGCATTTT	CASRDYSNQPQHF
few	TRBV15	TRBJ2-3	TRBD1	TGTGCCACCAGACCCTGGACAGGCGACACAGATACGCAGTATTTT	CATRPWTGDTDTQYF
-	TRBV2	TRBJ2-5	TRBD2	TGTGCCAGCATCGAAACTAGCGGGTCTCAAGAGACCCAGTACTTC	CASIETSGSQETQYF
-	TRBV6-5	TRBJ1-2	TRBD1	TGTGCCAGCAGCCTGACAGGGCACTATGGCTACACCTTC	CASSLTGHYGYTF
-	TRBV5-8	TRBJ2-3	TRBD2	TGTGCCAGCAGCTTGCTAGCGGGAGGTCCAGATACGCAGTATTTT	CASSLLAGGPDTQYF
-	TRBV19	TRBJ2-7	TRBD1	TGTGCCAGTACCACAGGGGATGGCTACGAGCAGTACTTC	CASTTGDGYEQYF
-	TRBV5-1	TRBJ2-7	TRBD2	TGCGCCAGCAGTCCGACTAGCGGCTCCTACGAGCAGTACTTC	CASSPTSGSYEQYF
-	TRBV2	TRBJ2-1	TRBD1	TGTGCCAGCAGTGTTGACAGGGGTTCCTACAATGAGCAGTTCTTC	CASSVDRGSYNEQFF
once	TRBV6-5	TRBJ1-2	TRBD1	TGTGCCAGCAGAGTTCAAACAGGGGCATATGGCTACACCTTC	CASRVQTGAYGYTF
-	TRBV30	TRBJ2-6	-	TGTGCCGGAGGGCCTGCCGTCTCTGGGGCCAACGTCCTGACTTTC	CAGGPAVSGANVLTF
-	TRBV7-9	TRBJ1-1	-	TGTGCCAGCAGCTCGACGACAGTTGTTGGCACTGAAGCTTTCTTT	CASSSTTVVGTEAFF
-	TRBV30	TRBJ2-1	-	TGTGCCGGTAGCCTACTAAACTCCTACAATGAGCAGTTCTTC	CAGSLLNSYNEQFF
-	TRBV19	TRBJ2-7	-	TGTGCCAGCTCCGGCAGGAACTCCTACGAGCAGTACTTC	CASSGRNSYEQYF
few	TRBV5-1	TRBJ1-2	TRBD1	TGCGCCAGCAGCTTGCTACCTGAGGACAGGGGCGGTGGCTACACCTTC	CASSLLPEDRGGGYTF
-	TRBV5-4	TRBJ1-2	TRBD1	TGTGCCAGCAGCTTATCCGTACCCCGGGGACAGGGGGCATCTGGCTACACCTTC	CASSLSVPRGQGASGYTF
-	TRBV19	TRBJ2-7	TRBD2	TGTGCCAGTAGTTCGGGACTAGCGGTTACCCGGGTCGAGCAGTACTTC	CASSSGLAVTRVEQYF
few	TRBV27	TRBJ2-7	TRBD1	TGTGCCAGCAGTTTAGAGAGGGGGCGTTTCTACGAGCAGTACTTC	CASSLERGRFYEQYF
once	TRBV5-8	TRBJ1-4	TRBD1	TGTGCCAGCAGAGATACAGGGGGTAATGAAAAACTGTTTTTT	CASRDTGGNEKLFF
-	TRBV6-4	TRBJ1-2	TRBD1	TGTGCCAGCAGTGTGACTATCACAGGGGGAATCTATGGCTACACCTTC	CASSVTITGGIYGYTF
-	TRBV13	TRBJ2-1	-	TGTGCCAGCAGCTTAGAGGACGGGGGATACAATGAGCAGTTCTTC	CASSLEDGGYNEQFF
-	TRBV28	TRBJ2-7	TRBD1	TGTGCCAGCAGGGGGATCCGGGACAGGGGTTTTCGCGAGCAGTACTTC	CASRGIRDRGFREQYF